This T cell receptor beta chain was documented in a study of blood T cells in healthy people across ages. Study-wide points: It was the long-lived donors that had more naive CD4+ cells and higher diversity than aged donors.

The CDR3 runs 14 residues. The germline gives CDR1 DFQATT, CDR2 SNEGSKA (reference sequence). The V gene lost 5 bases and the J gene lost 5 bases, with 18 bases spanning the gap. Combining a sample-barcoded 5' primer with a J-beta primer mix, a second PCR ran for roughly 7 to 12 cycles. TCRdb re-analysed the 5' RACE reads in MiXCR, keeping a single row per CDR3 protein. The sample holds roughly 1.4 million distinct CDR3 sequences, around 55% seen once. A word on this clonotype: The antigen remains undetermined.

The specimen was blood. This receptor was taken from a man aged 18 to 30 in good health. The J gene is TRBJ1-1, the V gene TRBV20-1; tentative D call: TRBD1 (5 bases). The CDR3 sequence is CSAPLGRGTTEAFF. The CDR3 DNA sequence: TGCAGTGCTCCCCTAGGGAGGGGTACTACTGAAGCTTTCTTT.